What follows are 29 T cell receptor beta chains derived from one specimen sequenced in a study of CD8+ T cells in alopecia areata. cDNA serving as the sequencing template came from extracted, reverse transcribed RNA. TCRdb's table, derived via immunoSEQ multiplex PCR, lists solely in-frame clones and lacks some. The sample holds roughly 150,000 clones, about three fifths seen once. The sequenced material came from CD4+ T cells sorted from blood. These receptors all stem from a human donor in good health.

The V and J genes are TRBV5-1 and TRBJ2-7, with 8 bases lining up with TRBD2. Germline V CDR1 and CDR2: SGHRS, YFSETQ. The CDR3 has 14 residues. Trimming took 7 bases from V and 1 from J; bases not matched to a gene: 7. CDR3 amino acids: CASRGSGTSYEQYF. CDR3 sequence (DNA): TGCGCCAGCCGAGGTAGCGGGACGTCCTACGAGCAGTACTTC.

This clone occurred a few times. The V and J genes are TRBV28 and TRBJ1-4; the D gene is possibly TRBD1 (6 bases). The CDR3 has 17 amino acids. The germline CDR1 and CDR2 sequences are MDHEN and SYDVKM. V lost 2 bases to trimming and J lost 8 bases, with 21 bases between them. The CDR3 DNA reads TGTGCCAGCAGTTTAAGCGGGCCTGGACAGTTCGGCGAAAAACTGTTTTTT. Amino acids: CASSLSGPGQFGEKLFF.

J is TRBJ1-2 and V is TRBV7-9; D is unclear. Germline values: CDR1 SEHNR, CDR2 FQNEAQ (reference sequence). CDR3 length: 13 residues. V gave up 3 bases and J gave up 8 bases, with 13 bases separating them. This CDR3 reads CASSLETGFGYTF. CDR3 nucleotide sequence: TGTGCCAGCAGCTTGGAAACGGGATTCGGCTACACCTTC.

Written as DNA, the CDR3 is TGTGCCAGCAGGGTACTAGACTCCTACGAGCAGTACTTC. This codes for CASRVLDSYEQYF. J is TRBJ2-7 and V is TRBV27; possibly TRBD2 for D (5 bases). Germline lookup yields CDR1 MNHEY and CDR2 SMNVEV (reference sequence). V gave up 6 bases and J gave up 0 bases, with 9 bases separating them. The CDR3 loop spans 13 amino acids.

This rearrangement joins TRBV23-1 to TRBJ2-5, with D possibly matching TRBD1 (6 bases). TRBV23-1 is classed as an ORF, of uncertain function. There are 17 residues in the CDR3. Trimming removed 0 bases from V and 5 bases from J, with 19 bases in between. CDR3 region: CASSQSGTRILHETQYF. The CDR3 coding sequence is TGCGCCAGCAGTCAATCAGGGACAAGGATCCTCCATGAGACCCAGTACTTC.

V and J are TRBV15 and TRBJ2-1; 12 bases fit TRBD1. Unmatched junction bases numbered 10, after V lost 7 bases and J lost 3 bases. The CDR3 loop spans 17 amino acids. CDR1 LNHNV and CDR2 YYDKDF come from the germline V gene (reference sequence). CDR3 nucleotides: TGTGCCACCACGGGGACAGGGGGCGACTGGAGCTACAATGAGCAGTTCTTC. This encodes CATTGTGGDWSYNEQFF.

CDR3 nucleotides: TGCGCCAGCAGCCAAGATAGAGCAGCAACTAATGAAAAACTGTTTTTT. Residues: CASSQDRAATNEKLFF. V and J are TRBV23-1 and TRBJ1-4; D not resolved. TRBV23-1 is annotated as an ORF whose role is uncertain. Trimming cost V 6 bases and J 0 bases, with 14 bases left between them. This CDR3 is 16 amino acids long.

CDR3 amino acids: CASSGLPRTEKNIQYF. CDR3 in DNA: TGTGCCAGCTCGGGCCTACCCCGGACAGAGAAAAACATTCAGTACTTC. V and J are TRBV6-6 and TRBJ2-4, with a tentative D call TRBD1 (6 bases). V was trimmed by 8 bases and J by 4 bases, leaving 21 bases between them. In germline, CDR1 is MNHNY, CDR2 SVGAGI (reference sequence). The CDR3 sequence is 16 residues long.

There are a few counts of this clone. This sequence joins TRBV5-1 and TRBJ2-7; perhaps TRBD1 as D (6 bases). V lost 0 bases to trimming and J lost 3 bases, with 10 bases between them. This CDR3 is built from 14 residues. From germline, CDR1 is SGHRS and CDR2 YFSETQ. CDR3 nucleotides: TGCGCCAGCAGCTTGGAACAGGGAAGCTACGAGCAGTACTTC. Translating gives CASSLEQGSYEQYF.

The sample holds a few counts of this clone. CDR3 residues: CASRPTGAGELFF. The CDR3 DNA reads TGTGCCAGCAGACCTACAGGGGCCGGGGAGCTGTTTTTT. The V gene is TRBV7-9, the J gene TRBJ2-2, with 7 bases fitting TRBD1. Germline assignment: CDR1 SEHNR and CDR2 FQNEAQ (reference sequence). The trim removed 6 bases at V and 6 bases at J, leaving 4 bases unmatched. The CDR3 totals 13 residues.

V and J are TRBV15 and TRBJ2-2, with 9 bases fitting TRBD1. Germline V gives CDR1 LNHNV, CDR2 YYDKDF (reference sequence). With V trimmed by 5 bases and J by 0 bases, 1 base remained unmatched. The CDR3 extends over 15 amino acids. The CDR3 DNA follows: TGTGCCACCAGCCGGGACAGGGCGAACACCGGGGAGCTGTTTTTT. It encodes CATSRDRANTGELFF.

The chain has TRBV7-9 and TRBJ2-1; D not resolved. Germline V CDR1 and CDR2: SEHNR, FQNEAQ (reference sequence). The CDR3 contains 14 residues. Trimming left V 4 bases short and J 0 bases short, with 7 bases between. As DNA, the CDR3 is TGTGCCAGCAGCTCCATGAGCTCCTACAATGAGCAGTTCTTC. Encoded protein: CASSSMSSYNEQFF.

The chain recombines TRBV18 with TRBJ2-3; D gene ambiguous. CDR3 size: 12 residues. The V and J ends lost 0 bases and 4 bases respectively, with 2 bases between them. The germline gives CDR1 KGHSH, CDR2 LQKENI. CDR3 sequence reads: CASSPPSDTQYF. Written as DNA, the CDR3 is TGTGCCAGCTCACCACCGTCAGATACGCAGTATTTT.

The rearrangement joins TRBV10-2 to TRBJ1-2, with unresolved D. V lost 3 bases and J 8 bases, leaving 7 bases between the germline ends. In germline, CDR1 is WSHSY, CDR2 SAAADI. The CDR3 covers 11 residues. This CDR3 is CASSERTGYTF. Written as DNA, the CDR3 is TGCGCCAGCAGTGAACGTACGGGCTACACCTTC.

V gene TRBV5-4 combines with J gene TRBJ2-7; perhaps D is TRBD1 or TRBD2 (5 bases each). CDR3 length: 15 residues. V lost 0 bases to trimming and J lost 3 bases, with 13 bases between them. The V gene's germline CDR1 is SGHNT and CDR2 YYREEE (reference sequence). For the CDR3, the DNA is TGTGCCAGCAGCTTGGAGGGGCGTGGGGGCTACGAGCAGTACTTC. It specifies CASSLEGRGGYEQYF. The variable domain in full, with the rest retrieved from reference TRBV5-4 and TRBJ2-7, is ETGVTQSPTHLIKTRGQQVTLRCSSQSGHNTVSWYQQALGQGPQFIFQYYREEENGRGNFPPRFSGLQFPNYSSELNVNALELDDSALYLCASSLEGRGGYEQYFGPGTRLTVT.

The rearrangement links TRBV4-1 to TRBJ2-6; D not resolved. The CDR3 is 14 residues long. CDR1 is MGHRA and CDR2 is YSYEKL in the germline V gene. Trimming stripped 8 bases from V and 1 base from J, with 9 bases between. DNA for the CDR3: TGCGCCAGCTCCATACCATCTGGGGCCAACGTCCTGACTTTC. This sequence encodes CASSIPSGANVLTF.

J is TRBJ1-1 and V is TRBV5-1, with a weak D call TRBD1 (5 bases). This CDR3 has 14 residues. Trimming removed 2 bases at V and 0 bases at J, with 8 bases between. In germline, CDR1 is SGHRS, CDR2 YFSETQ. The CDR3 loop is CASSLKGMNTEAFF. The CDR3 DNA reads TGCGCCAGCAGCTTAAAGGGGATGAACACTGAAGCTTTCTTT.

In the case of this clone: In the same sample, other DNA sequences code for this CDR3. This chain joins TRBV29-1 and TRBJ1-1; D possibly corresponds to TRBD1 (6 bases). The CDR3 extends over 12 amino acids. The V gene lost 3 bases and the J gene lost 3 bases, with 8 bases spanning the gap. CDR1 is SQVTM, CDR2 ANQGSEA, per germline. The CDR3 DNA is TGCAGCGTTGACAGGGGCTACACTGAAGCTTTCTTT. This gives the protein CSVDRGYTEAFF. The variable domain in full, completed from reference TRBV29-1 and TRBJ1-1, reads SAVISQKPSRDICQRGTSLTIQCQVDSQVTMMFWYRQQPGQSLTLIATANQGSEATYESGFVIDKFPISRPNLTFSTLTVSNMSPEDSSIYLCSVDRGYTEAFFGQGTRLTVV.

V usage is TRBV29-1 and J usage is TRBJ1-2; D not certain. The ends were cut back, 4 bases at V and 0 bases at J, with 6 bases in the middle. CDR1 and CDR2 from the germline V gene are SQVTM and ANQGSEA. There are 12 residues in the CDR3. CDR3 sequence: CSVVATNYGYTF. The CDR3 DNA reads TGCAGCGTTGTTGCCACTAACTATGGCTACACCTTC.

This clone was detected once. The chain has TRBV29-1 and TRBJ1-2; D call uncertain. The V and J ends lost 6 bases and 2 bases respectively, with 13 bases between them. The CDR3 is 13 amino acids. The V gene's germline CDR1 is SQVTM and CDR2 ANQGSEA. Written as DNA, the CDR3 is TGCAGCGTGGCGGGAAGGCTGAACTATGGCTACACCTTC. Protein sequence: CSVAGRLNYGYTF.

The chain couples TRBV5-1 to TRBJ2-1; possible D gene TRBD2, 6 bases. The germline V gene has CDR1 SGHRS and CDR2 YFSETQ. V was shortened by 0 bases and J by 6 bases, with 13 bases between the two germline ends. CDR3 length equals 15 residues. The CDR3 reads CASSLAGSRGNEQFF. The CDR3 nucleotides read TGCGCCAGCAGCTTGGCCGGGAGTAGGGGCAATGAGCAGTTCTTC.

This clone was found a few times. The CDR3 nucleotides are TGCAGCGTTCCTGGGACAGGGGGACGTACGCAGTATTTT. Translated, it gives CSVPGTGGRTQYF. The V gene is TRBV29-1, the J gene TRBJ2-3, with 11 nucleotides matching TRBD1. The germline V gene has CDR1 SQVTM and CDR2 ANQGSEA. The CDR3 loop spans 13 amino acids. V lost 5 bases to trimming and J lost 8 bases; unmatched junction nucleotides: 6.

This clone was observed a few times. This chain links TRBV28 with TRBJ1-5; unclear D gene. Germline assignment: CDR1 MDHEN and CDR2 SYDVKM. The CDR3 has 16 residues. The V gene lost 5 bases and the J gene lost 3 bases, with 17 bases spanning the gap. CDR3 loop: CASSPAGRYLNQPQHF. The CDR3 DNA sequence: TGTGCCAGCAGTCCTGCCGGCAGGTACCTCAATCAGCCCCAGCATTTT.

This rearrangement joins TRBV18 to TRBJ2-4; D is unclear. This CDR3 contains 16 residues. V was clipped by 3 bases and J by 9 bases, with 21 bases between them. Germline CDR1 KGHSH, CDR2 LQKENI. CDR3 region: CASSPSSQTTKGIQYF. The CDR3, as DNA: TGTGCCAGCTCACCCTCTTCCCAGACAACGAAAGGCATTCAGTACTTC.

This chain joins TRBV10-2 and TRBJ1-2, with D possibly TRBD1 on 5 matching bases. The CDR3 contains 12 residues. V was clipped by 4 bases and J by 7 bases, with 10 bases between them. CDR1 is WSHSY, CDR2 SAAADI, per germline. The CDR3 DNA reads TGCGCCAGCAGTGGTCTGACAGTTGGCTACACCTTC. It translates to CASSGLTVGYTF.

The chain is built from TRBV30 and TRBJ2-1; D unresolved. Germline V gene sequence: CDR1 GTSNPN, CDR2 SVGIG (reference sequence). V was cut by 3 bases and J by 2 bases, with 11 bases left in between. The CDR3 contains 14 residues. The CDR3 region has the DNA TGTGCCTGGAGGCCCGCGGCTGCCTACAATGAGCAGTTCTTC. Protein product: CAWRPAAAYNEQFF.

This clone was recorded a few times. This chain connects TRBV2 to TRBJ2-5; possible D gene TRBD2, 5 bases. The germline V and J ends were trimmed by 7 bases and 5 bases, with 20 bases remaining between them. The V gene's germline CDR1 is SNHLY and CDR2 FYNNEI. This CDR3 region has 15 residues. The CDR3 loop is CASTPDGNPGETQYF. Here the CDR3 DNA reads TGTGCCAGCACCCCAGACGGGAACCCCGGGGAGACCCAGTACTTC. Full variable domain (rest looked up from reference TRBV2 and TRBJ2-5): EPEVTQTPSHQVTQMGQEVILRCVPISNHLYFYWYRQILGQKVEFLVSFYNNEISEKSEIFDDQFSVERPDGSNFTLKIRSTKLEDSAMYFCASTPDGNPGETQYFGPGTRLLVL.

V usage is TRBV30 and J usage is TRBJ1-3; no firm D call. V gave up 2 bases and J gave up 1 base, with 9 bases separating them. Germline lookup yields CDR1 GTSNPN and CDR2 SVGIG (reference sequence). The CDR3 spans 14 residues. The CDR3 loop is CAWSPYSSGNTIYF. Here the CDR3 DNA reads TGTGCCTGGAGTCCTTATTCGTCTGGAAACACCATATATTTT.

CDR3 sequence reads: CSGNSEHHQETQYF. The CDR3 coding sequence is TGCAGCGGGAACTCGGAGCACCACCAAGAGACCCAGTACTTC. V and J are TRBV29-1 and TRBJ2-5, with D uncertain. Trimming took 7 bases from V and 0 from J, leaving 15 bases between them. Germline CDR1 reads SQVTM; CDR2 reads ANQGSEA. The CDR3 extends over 14 amino acids. The complete variable domain, with remaining parts taken from reference TRBV29-1 and TRBJ2-5, reads SAVISQKPSRDICQRGTSLTIQCQVDSQVTMMFWYRQQPGQSLTLIATANQGSEATYESGFVIDKFPISRPNLTFSTLTVSNMSPEDSSIYLCSGNSEHHQETQYFGPGTRLLVL.